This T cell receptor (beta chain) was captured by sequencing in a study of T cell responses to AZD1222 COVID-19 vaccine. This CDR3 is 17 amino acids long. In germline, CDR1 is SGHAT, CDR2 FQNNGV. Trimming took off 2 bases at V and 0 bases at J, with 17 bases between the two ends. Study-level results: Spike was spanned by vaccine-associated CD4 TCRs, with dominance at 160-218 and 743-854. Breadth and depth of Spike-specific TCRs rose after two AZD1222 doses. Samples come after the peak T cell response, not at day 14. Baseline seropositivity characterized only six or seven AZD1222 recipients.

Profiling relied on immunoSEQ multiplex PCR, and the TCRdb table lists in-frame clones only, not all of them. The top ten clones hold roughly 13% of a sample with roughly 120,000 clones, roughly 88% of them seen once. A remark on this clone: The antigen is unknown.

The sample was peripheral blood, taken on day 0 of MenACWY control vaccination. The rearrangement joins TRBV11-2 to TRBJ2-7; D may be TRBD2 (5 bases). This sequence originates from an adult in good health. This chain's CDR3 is CASSLSAGLQSSYEQYF. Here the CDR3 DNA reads TGTGCCAGCAGCTTATCAGCTGGACTCCAAAGCTCCTACGAGCAGTACTTC.